What follows are 2 T cell receptor beta chains derived from one specimen sequenced in a study of blood T cell repertoires in COVID-19. Here immunoSEQ multiplex PCR was the method, and the copy in TCRdb shows in-frame clones only, minus some. In the table there are some 260,000 clones, 90% to 95% of which are singletons. Sequencing was performed on PBMCs or T cells enriched from blood (not recorded which). All receptors derive from a woman between 18 and 29 years old who had recovered from COVID-19.

The chain has TRBV19 and TRBJ2-1; TRBD2 aligns across 11 bases. V lost 6 bases to trimming and J lost 6 bases; unmatched junction nucleotides: 4. Germline-derived CDR1 and CDR2 are LNHDA and SQIVND (reference sequence). This CDR3 has 14 residues. This CDR3 is CASRGLAAVNEQFF. CDR3 DNA: TGTGCCAGTAGGGGACTAGCGGCGGTCAATGAGCAGTTCTTC.

This rearrangement joins TRBV28 to TRBJ2-3, with D perhaps TRBD2 (6 bases). Germline CDR1 and CDR2: MDHEN and SYDVKM. CDR3 size: 14 residues. Trimming stripped 2 bases from V and 6 bases from J, with 12 bases between. CDR3 bases: TGTGCCAGCAGTTTAGAGCGGGTCAGGGATACGCAGTATTTT. Its translation is CASSLERVRDTQYF.